Given below is one T cell receptor (beta chain) in context. This CDR3 spans 15 amino acids. With 0 bases clipped from V and 1 base from J, the junction kept 3 bases outside the gene matches. CDR1 is SGHDT and CDR2 is YYEEEE in the germline V gene. The data stem from a study of T cell changes during pregnancy in multiple sclerosis. Repertoires were generated with immunoSEQ multiplex PCR, while TCRdb's copy carries only in-frame clones and drops some. The sample has about 25,000 clones, approximately 86% seen once. V usage is TRBV5-6 and J usage is TRBJ2-5, with TRBD1 matching over 7 bases. This receptor was taken from a female donor in good health, enrolled as a control in a pregnancy study. Sample: CD8+ T cells from peripheral blood mononuclear cells, taken in the first trimester of pregnancy. Here the CDR3 reads CASSLAGTVQETQYF. The DNA for the CDR3 is TGTGCCAGCAGCTTGGCGGGGACAGTCCAAGAGACCCAGTACTTC.